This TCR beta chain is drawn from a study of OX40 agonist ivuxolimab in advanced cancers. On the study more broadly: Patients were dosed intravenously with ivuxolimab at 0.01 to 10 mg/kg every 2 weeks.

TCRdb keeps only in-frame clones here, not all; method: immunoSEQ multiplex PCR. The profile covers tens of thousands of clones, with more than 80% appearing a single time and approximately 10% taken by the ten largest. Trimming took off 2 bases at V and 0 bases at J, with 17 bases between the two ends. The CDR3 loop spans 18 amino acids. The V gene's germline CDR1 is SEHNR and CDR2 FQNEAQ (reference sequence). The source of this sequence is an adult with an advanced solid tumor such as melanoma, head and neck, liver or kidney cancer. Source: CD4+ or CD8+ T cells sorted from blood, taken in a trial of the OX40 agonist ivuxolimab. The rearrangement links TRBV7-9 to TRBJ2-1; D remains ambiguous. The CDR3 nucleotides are TGTGCCAGCAGCTTAAGCAAGCATCACGCCCGCTCCTACAATGAGCAGTTCTTC. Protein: CASSLSKHHARSYNEQFF.